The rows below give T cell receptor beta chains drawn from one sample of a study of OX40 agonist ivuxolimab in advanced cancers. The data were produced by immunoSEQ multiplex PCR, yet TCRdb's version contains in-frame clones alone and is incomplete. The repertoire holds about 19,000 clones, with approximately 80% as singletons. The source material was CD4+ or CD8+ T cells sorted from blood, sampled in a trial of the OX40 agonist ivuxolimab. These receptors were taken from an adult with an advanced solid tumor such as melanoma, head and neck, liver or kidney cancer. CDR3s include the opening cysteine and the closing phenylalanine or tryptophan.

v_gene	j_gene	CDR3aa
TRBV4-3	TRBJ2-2	CASSPLPTELSGRDTGELFF
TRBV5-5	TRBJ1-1	CASSSLTNTEAFF
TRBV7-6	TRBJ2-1	CASSLTGLGNEQFF
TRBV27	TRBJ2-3	CASSSLMGLAGDRTDTQYF
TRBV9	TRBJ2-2	CASSVSGKIGELFF
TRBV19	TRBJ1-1	CASSLGQENTEAFF
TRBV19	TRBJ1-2	CASSIAGTQGGYTF
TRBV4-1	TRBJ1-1	CASSHPGQGTEAFF
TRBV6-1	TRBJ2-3	CASSEVPGGPADTQYF
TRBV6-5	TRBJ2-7	CASKDRAIAYEQYF
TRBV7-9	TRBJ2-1	CASSLARQGQGYNEQFF
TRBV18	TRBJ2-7	CASSLESGQSNEQYF
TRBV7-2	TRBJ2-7	CASSQKFTDRGQYEQYF
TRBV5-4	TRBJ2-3	CASSLLAGMEDTQYF
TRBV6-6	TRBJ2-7	CASSYGAGSSYEQYF
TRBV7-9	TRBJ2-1	CASSYQTDSEFF
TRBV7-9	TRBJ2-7	CASSLEGQGDEQYF
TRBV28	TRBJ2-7	CASNGALSRPYEQYF
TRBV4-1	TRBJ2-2	CASSQVQSNTGELFF
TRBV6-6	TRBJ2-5	CASSYWSGGETQYF
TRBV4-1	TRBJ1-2	CASSQEDRQNYGYTF
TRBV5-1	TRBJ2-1	CASSFASGDNEQFF
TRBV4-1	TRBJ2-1	CASSQDFGWVLAGENNEQFF
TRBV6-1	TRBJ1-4	CASSETWGQSNEKLFF
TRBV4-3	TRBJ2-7	CASSQAPGGGASYEQYF
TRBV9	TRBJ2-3	CASSPSGSSDTQYF
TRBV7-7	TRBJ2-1	CASSLGGYYNEQFF
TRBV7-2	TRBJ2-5	CASSTDLGGLQETQYF
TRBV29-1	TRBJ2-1	CSVVGGRKHYNEQFF
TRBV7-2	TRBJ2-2	CASSPGTSLPGELFF
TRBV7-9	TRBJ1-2	CASSQGDDGYTF
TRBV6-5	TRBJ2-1	CASSVGDEQFF
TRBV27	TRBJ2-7	CASSAGRNYEQYF
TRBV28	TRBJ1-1	CASSLSGDGTEAFF
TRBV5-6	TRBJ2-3	CASSFQWDTQYF
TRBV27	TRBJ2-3	CASSLSQYLEQGSRSTDTQYF
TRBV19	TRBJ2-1	CASKLYNEQFF
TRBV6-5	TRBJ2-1	CATISTGRNEQFF
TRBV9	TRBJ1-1	CASSVADTEAFF
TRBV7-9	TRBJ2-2	CASTGLGTGELFF
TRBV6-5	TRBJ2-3	CASSYSSPFTDTQYF
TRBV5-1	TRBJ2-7	CASPTYEQYF
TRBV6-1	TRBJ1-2	CASSYSYGYTF
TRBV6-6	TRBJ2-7	CASSQTDEQYF
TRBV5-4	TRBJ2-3	CASSLEANREGTDTQYF
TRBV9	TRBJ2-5	CASSVALWSGKETQYF
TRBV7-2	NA	CASSQDRGTTYYEQYF
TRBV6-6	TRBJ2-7	CASGPGPYEQYF
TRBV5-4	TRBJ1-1	CASSQLGQNTEAFF
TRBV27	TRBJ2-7	CASSLLGGGREQYF
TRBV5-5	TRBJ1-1	CASSLVQGLNTEAFF
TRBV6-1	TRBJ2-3	CASSGDYSDTQYF
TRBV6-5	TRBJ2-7	CASSYSTGGGNEQYF
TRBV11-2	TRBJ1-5	CASSLRWGNQPQHF
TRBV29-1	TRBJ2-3	CSALLGPDTQYF